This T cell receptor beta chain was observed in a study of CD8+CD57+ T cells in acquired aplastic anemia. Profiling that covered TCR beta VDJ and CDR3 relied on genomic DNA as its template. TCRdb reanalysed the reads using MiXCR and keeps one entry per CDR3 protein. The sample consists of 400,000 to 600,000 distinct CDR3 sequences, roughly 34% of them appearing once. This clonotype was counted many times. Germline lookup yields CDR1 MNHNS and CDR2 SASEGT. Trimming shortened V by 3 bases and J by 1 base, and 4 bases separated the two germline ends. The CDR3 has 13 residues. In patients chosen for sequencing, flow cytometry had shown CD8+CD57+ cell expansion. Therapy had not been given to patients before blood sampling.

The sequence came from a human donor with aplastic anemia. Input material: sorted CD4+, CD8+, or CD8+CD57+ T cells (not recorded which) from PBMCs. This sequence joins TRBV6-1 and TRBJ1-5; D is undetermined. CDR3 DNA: TGTGCCAGCAGTGACGGGAGCAATCAGCCCCAGCATTTT. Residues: CASSDGSNQPQHF.